These T cell receptor beta chains were read from a single sample in a study of control samples from healthy donors and cancer patients. Sequencing used immunoSEQ multiplex PCR; TCRdb keeps in-frame clones, though not all of them. The sample shows about 140,000 clones, around 94% of them seen only once. The sample taken for sequencing was blood. Receptors were obtained from a man between 35 and 55 years old in good health. Both conserved end residues are part of each CDR3. Fields, in order: clone size, D gene, V gene, J gene, CDR3 DNA, CDR3 protein. The D gene is left open where the match is weak. Clone size is given for some rows only: seen once, a few or many times, or a class if the clone is expanded.

NA	TRBD1	TRBV9	TRBJ1-2	TGTGCCAGCAGCATGCCGGGACAGGGGGCGCAAGGCTACACCTTC	CASSMPGQGAQGYTF
NA	TRBD1	TRBV7-9	TRBJ1-2	TGTGCCAGCAGCTTAAGTGGACAGGGAAATGGCTACACCTTC	CASSLSGQGNGYTF
NA	NA	TRBV3-1/TRBV3-2	TRBJ2-3	TGTGCCAGCAGCCAGAGCAATACGCAGTATTTT	CASSQSNTQYF
NA	NA	TRBV2	TRBJ2-6	TGTGCCAGCAGTGAAGCGCTTCCATTCTCTGGGGCCAACGTCCTGACTTTC	CASSEALPFSGANVLTF
NA	NA	TRBV5-8	TRBJ1-1	TGTGCCAGCAGCTTGGAGGTAATTGAGGGATTCACTGAAGCTTTCTTT	CASSLEVIEGFTEAFF
NA	TRBD2	TRBV3-1/TRBV3-2	TRBJ2-5	TGTGCCAGCAGCCCTCGGACTAGCCCAGAGACCCAGTACTTC	CASSPRTSPETQYF
NA	NA	TRBV12-3/TRBV12-4	TRBJ1-3	TGTGCCAGCAGTTCGGGCGAGAGAACCATATATTTT	CASSSGERTIYF
NA	NA	TRBV6-2/TRBV6-3	TRBJ1-5	TGTGCCAGCAGTTACAGAGGAGGGATTCAGCCCCAGCATTTT	CASSYRGGIQPQHF
NA	NA	TRBV5-4	TRBJ2-1	TGTGCCAGCAGCTTGGGATCGAACAATGAGCAGTTCTTC	CASSLGSNNEQFF
NA	NA	TRBV12-3/TRBV12-4	TRBJ1-2	TGTGCCAGCAGCCAGGGTTTGTATGGCTACACCTTC	CASSQGLYGYTF
NA	TRBD2	TRBV28	TRBJ2-1	TGTGCCAGCAGTTTCGGGACTAGCGGGAGGGGCGCCTACAATGAGCAGTTCTTC	CASSFGTSGRGAYNEQFF
NA	TRBD1	TRBV28	TRBJ1-5	TGTGCCAGCAGCCCTTGGACAGGGAGTGACCAGCCCCAGCATTTT	CASSPWTGSDQPQHF
NA	NA	TRBV28	TRBJ1-1	TGTGCCAGCAGTTTCGAATCGGTTATGAACACTGAAGCTTTCTTT	CASSFESVMNTEAFF
NA	TRBD1	TRBV4-2	TRBJ2-5	TGTGCCAGCAGCCAGGCTCGGGGACAGGTCCAAGAGACCCAGTACTTC	CASSQARGQVQETQYF
NA	NA	TRBV5-1	TRBJ2-3	TGCGCCAGCAGCACTATCTTCACTTCACCCACAGATACGCAGTATTTT	CASSTIFTSPTDTQYF
NA	TRBD1	TRBV3-1/TRBV3-2	TRBJ1-5	TGTGCCAGCAGCTCGACAGGGGGCAACAATCAGCCCCAGCATTTT	CASSSTGGNNQPQHF
NA	NA	TRBV28	TRBJ1-5	TGTGCCAGCAGTTTTACAATAGGGTTTCAGCCCCAGCATTTT	CASSFTIGFQPQHF
NA	NA	TRBV29-1	TRBJ2-3	TGCAGCGTTGGGTTGCGTCTCACAGATACGCAGTATTTT	CSVGLRLTDTQYF
NA	NA	TRBV5-1	TRBJ1-5	TGCGCCAGCCAAGTAGACAGTCATAGCAATCAGCCCCAGCATTTT	CASQVDSHSNQPQHF
once	NA	TRBV6-1	TRBJ1-6	TGTGCCAGCAGTGAAAGACCCCTGAGCTCCTATAATTCACCCCTCCACTTT	CASSERPLSSYNSPLHF
NA	NA	TRBV14	TRBJ2-3	TGTGCCAGCAGCCAAGCGACAGGCCCAACAGATACGCAGTATTTT	CASSQATGPTDTQYF
NA	TRBD1	TRBV7-9	TRBJ1-5	TGTGCCAGCAGCAGGGGGACAGATTTCAATCAGCCCCAGCATTTT	CASSRGTDFNQPQHF
NA	NA	TRBV28	TRBJ1-5	TGTGCCAGCAGTTTATTTCCCAGGGTGGAAAGGCAGCCCCAGCATTTT	CASSLFPRVERQPQHF
NA	TRBD2	TRBV9	TRBJ2-1	TGTGCCAGCAGCGTAGAATCGGGAGGGCCGAATGAGCAGTTCTTC	CASSVESGGPNEQFF
NA	TRBD1	TRBV7-3	TRBJ1-1	TGTGCCAGCAGCAAGACAGGGGACACTGAAGCTTTCTTT	CASSKTGDTEAFF
NA	TRBD1	TRBV9	TRBJ2-5	TGTGCCAGCAGCTTCCGGACAGGGGGCGCGAAAGAGACCCAGTACTTC	CASSFRTGGAKETQYF
few	NA	TRBV5-1	TRBJ1-2	TGCGCCAGCAGCTGGGACCCTAACTATGGCTACACCTTC	CASSWDPNYGYTF
NA	NA	TRBV6-5	TRBJ2-7	TGTGCCAGCAGTTACTTGGCGGGCTACGAGCAGTACTTC	CASSYLAGYEQYF